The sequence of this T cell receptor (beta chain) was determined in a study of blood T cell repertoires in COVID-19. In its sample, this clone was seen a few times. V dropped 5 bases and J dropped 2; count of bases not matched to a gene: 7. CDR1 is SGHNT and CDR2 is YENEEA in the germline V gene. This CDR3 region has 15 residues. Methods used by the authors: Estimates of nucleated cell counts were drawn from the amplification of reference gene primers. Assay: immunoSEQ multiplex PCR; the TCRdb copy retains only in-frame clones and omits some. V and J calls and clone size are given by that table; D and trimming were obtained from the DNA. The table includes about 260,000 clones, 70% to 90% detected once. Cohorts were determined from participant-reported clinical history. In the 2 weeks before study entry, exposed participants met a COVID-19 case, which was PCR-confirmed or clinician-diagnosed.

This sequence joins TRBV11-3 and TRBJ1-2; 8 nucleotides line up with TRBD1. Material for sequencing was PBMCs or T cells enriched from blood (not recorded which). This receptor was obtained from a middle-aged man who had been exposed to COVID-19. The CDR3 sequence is CASSAGRGLNYGYTF. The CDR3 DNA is TGTGCCAGCAGCGCAGGCAGGGGGCTAAACTATGGCTACACCTTC.